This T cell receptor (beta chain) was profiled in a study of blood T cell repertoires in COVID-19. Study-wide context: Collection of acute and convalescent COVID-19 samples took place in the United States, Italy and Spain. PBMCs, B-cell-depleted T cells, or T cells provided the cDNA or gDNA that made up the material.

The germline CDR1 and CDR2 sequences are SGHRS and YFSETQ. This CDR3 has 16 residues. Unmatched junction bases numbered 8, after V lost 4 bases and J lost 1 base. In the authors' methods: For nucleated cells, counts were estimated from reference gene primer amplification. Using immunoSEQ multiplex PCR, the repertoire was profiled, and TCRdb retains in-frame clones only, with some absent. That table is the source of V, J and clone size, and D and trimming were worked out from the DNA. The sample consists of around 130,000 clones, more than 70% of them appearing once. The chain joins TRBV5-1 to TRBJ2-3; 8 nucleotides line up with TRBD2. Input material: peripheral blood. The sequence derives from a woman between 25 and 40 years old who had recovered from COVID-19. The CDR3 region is CASSPPGGVGTDTQYF. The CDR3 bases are TGCGCCAGCAGCCCTCCGGGAGGGGTGGGCACAGATACGCAGTATTTT.